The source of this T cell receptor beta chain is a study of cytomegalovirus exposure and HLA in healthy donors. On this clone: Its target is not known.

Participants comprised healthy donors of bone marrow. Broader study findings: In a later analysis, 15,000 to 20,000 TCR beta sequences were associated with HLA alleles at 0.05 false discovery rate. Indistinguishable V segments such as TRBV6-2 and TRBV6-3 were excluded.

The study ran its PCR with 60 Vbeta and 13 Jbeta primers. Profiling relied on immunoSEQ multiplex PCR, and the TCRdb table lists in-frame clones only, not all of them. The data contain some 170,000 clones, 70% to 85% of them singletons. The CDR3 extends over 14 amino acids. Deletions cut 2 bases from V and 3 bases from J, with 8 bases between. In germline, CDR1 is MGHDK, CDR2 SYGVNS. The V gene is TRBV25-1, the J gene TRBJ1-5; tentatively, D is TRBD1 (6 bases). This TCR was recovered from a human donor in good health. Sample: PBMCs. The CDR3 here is CASSEGQFNQPQHF. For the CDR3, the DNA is TGTGCCAGCAGTGAAGGACAGTTCAATCAGCCCCAGCATTTT.